The clone carrying this T cell receptor beta chain appeared a few times. The record originates from a study of graft-versus-host responses after intestinal transplantation. TCRdb's table, derived via immunoSEQ multiplex PCR, lists solely in-frame clones and lacks some. In the table there are about 97,000 clones, 90% of which are singletons. The CDR3 extends over 13 amino acids. The germline CDR1 and CDR2 sequences are MNHEY and SMNVEV (reference sequence). V lost 5 bases, J lost 5 bases, and 5 bases stayed unmatched. This receptor was identified in a human patient who received an intestinal transplant, so some T cells may come from the graft donor. The gene calls are TRBV27 and TRBJ1-2, with 7 bases lining up with TRBD1. The sample in question was PBMCs, obtained roughly 68 weeks after intestinal transplant. CDR3 protein: CASSPPGGYGYTF. The DNA of the CDR3 is TGTGCCAGCAGTCCCCCAGGGGGGTATGGCTACACCTTC.